Listed below are T cell receptor beta chains from one sample, sequenced in a study of response to subunit inactivated influenza vaccine. Each CDR3 protein is one row after TCRdb ran MiXCR on the RT-PCR reads. Of some 570,000 distinct CDR3 sequences in the sample, about 11% were seen once. The same sample was also used in a study of T cells expressing NK-cell markers.

Material: PBMCs from blood, obtained on the day of vaccination. Every receptor here comes from a man aged 50-59 years who received an inactivated influenza vaccine. The CDR3 runs from the conserved cysteine through the conserved F or W. A D gene is named only where the DNA matches it firmly. A clone size is listed for some rows: how often the clone was seen (once, few, many), or a class if it is expanded.

J: TRBJ2-1
size: few
V: TRBV29-1
D: TRBD2
DNA: TGCAGCGTTGTCACTAGCGGCACTTACAATGAGCAGTTCTTC
CDR3: CSVVTSGTYNEQFF

J: TRBJ1-1
size: NA
V: TRBV6-5
D: NA
DNA: TGTGCCAGCAGTTACCAGGGAAGGGCTGAAGCTTTCTTT
CDR3: CASSYQGRAEAFF

J: TRBJ1-1
size: NA
V: TRBV29-1
D: NA
DNA: TGCAGCGTTGTCGGCAGGCTGAACACTGAAGCTTTCTTT
CDR3: CSVVGRLNTEAFF

J: TRBJ2-2
size: NA
V: TRBV25-1
D: NA
DNA: TGTGCCAGCAGTGTCAGGGAGGCCGGGGAGCTGTTTTTT
CDR3: CASSVREAGELFF

J: TRBJ2-7
size: many
V: TRBV7-2
D: NA
DNA: TGTGCCAGCAGCCCCCGGGACAACTACGAGCAGTACTTC
CDR3: CASSPRDNYEQYF

J: TRBJ2-3
size: many
V: TRBV9
D: TRBD2
DNA: TGTGCCAGCAGTGATAGCGGGAGAAGGACAGATACGCAGTATTTT
CDR3: CASSDSGRRTDTQYF

J: TRBJ2-7
size: NA
V: TRBV7-9
D: NA
DNA: TGTGCCAGCAGCAAGACGGAGGGGTACGAGCAGTACTTC
CDR3: CASSKTEGYEQYF

J: TRBJ2-1
size: many
V: TRBV6-2/TRBV6-3
D: TRBD2
DNA: TGTGCCAGCAATCCGGCTAGGACTAGCGGGAACTACAATGAGCAGTTCTTC
CDR3: CASNPARTSGNYNEQFF

J: TRBJ2-3
size: NA
V: TRBV20-1
D: NA
DNA: TGCAGTGCTAGAGACGGCAGGGACACAGATACGCAGTATTTT
CDR3: CSARDGRDTDTQYF

J: TRBJ2-1
size: few
V: TRBV12-3/TRBV12-4
D: NA
DNA: TGTGCCAGCAGTTCCACGGGGGCCGTCTACAATGAGCAGTTCTTC
CDR3: CASSSTGAVYNEQFF

J: TRBJ2-7
size: NA
V: TRBV28
D: TRBD1
DNA: TGTGCCAGCAGTACAGTCGGACAGGGGCTCTACGAGCAGTACTTC
CDR3: CASSTVGQGLYEQYF

J: TRBJ1-2
size: few
V: TRBV19
D: NA
DNA: TGTGCCAGTAGTTCTCGGACCTATGGCTACACCTTC
CDR3: CASSSRTYGYTF

J: TRBJ2-5
size: few
V: TRBV4-3
D: NA
DNA: TGCGCCAGCAGCCAAGGTTTAAATAGCGGACGTCAAGAGACCCAGTACTTC
CDR3: CASSQGLNSGRQETQYF

J: TRBJ2-3
size: NA
V: TRBV15
D: TRBD1
DNA: TGTGCCACCAGCAGAGAAGTAGGGGACAGGGGGGCAGATACGCAGTATTTT
CDR3: CATSREVGDRGADTQYF

J: TRBJ1-6
size: NA
V: TRBV6-5
D: TRBD1
DNA: TGTGCCAGCAGTTACATCCCCGGGACAGAGAGAAATTCACCCCTCCACTTT
CDR3: CASSYIPGTERNSPLHF

J: TRBJ2-3
size: NA
V: TRBV5-5
D: TRBD2
DNA: TGTGCCAGCAGCACGACTAGCGGGGCCACAGATACGCAGTATTTT
CDR3: CASSTTSGATDTQYF

J: TRBJ2-5
size: NA
V: TRBV10-3
D: TRBD1
DNA: TGTGCCATCAGTGAAGACAGGGCCCAAGAGACCCAGTACTTC
CDR3: CAISEDRAQETQYF

J: TRBJ2-3
size: few
V: TRBV5-1
D: NA
DNA: TGCGCCAGCAGCGCAGGGGAGAGGGCCCCAGGCACAGATACGCAGTATTTT
CDR3: CASSAGERAPGTDTQYF

J: TRBJ2-3
size: NA
V: TRBV20-1
D: TRBD2
DNA: TGCAGTGCTAGGCCCTATGATCGGGGGGGCACAGATACGCAGTATTTT
CDR3: CSARPYDRGGTDTQYF

J: TRBJ2-1
size: many
V: TRBV7-2
D: NA
DNA: TGTGCCAGCAGCCCACTAGCAAAACGTTACAATGAGCAGTTCTTC
CDR3: CASSPLAKRYNEQFF

J: TRBJ1-2
size: few
V: TRBV19
D: NA
DNA: TGTGCCAGTAGCCGGGACAAGAGGTATGGCTACACCTTC
CDR3: CASSRDKRYGYTF

J: TRBJ1-1
size: NA
V: TRBV5-1
D: NA
DNA: TGCGCCAGCAGCTTGGACGGATTTTGGGGGAACACTGAAGCTTTCTTT
CDR3: CASSLDGFWGNTEAFF

J: TRBJ1-3
size: NA
V: TRBV30
D: NA
DNA: TGTGCCTGGGCTTCCGTCCTTGGAAACACCATATATTTT
CDR3: CAWASVLGNTIYF

J: TRBJ2-3
size: NA
V: TRBV20-1
D: TRBD2
DNA: TGCAGTGCCACTCTAGCGGGACCTAGCACAGATACGCAGTATTTT
CDR3: CSATLAGPSTDTQYF

J: TRBJ1-2
size: few
V: TRBV5-8
D: TRBD1
DNA: TGTGCCAGCAGTCTAGACGGACAGGTCTATGGCTACACCTTC
CDR3: CASSLDGQVYGYTF

J: TRBJ1-5
size: few
V: TRBV29-1
D: NA
DNA: TGCAGCGTTGCCGGAGGGGTTAGCAATCAGCCCCAGCATTTT
CDR3: CSVAGGVSNQPQHF

J: TRBJ2-7
size: many
V: TRBV20-1
D: NA
DNA: TGCAGTGCTAGCGCCGGCGGGGATCCCTACGAGCAGTACTTC
CDR3: CSASAGGDPYEQYF

J: TRBJ2-3
size: NA
V: TRBV20-1
D: NA
DNA: TGCAGTGCTAGAGTTCGGGGTCTAAGTACGCAGTATTTT
CDR3: CSARVRGLSTQYF

J: TRBJ2-3
size: few
V: TRBV6-2/TRBV6-3
D: TRBD2
DNA: TGTGCCACCAGCACTTCCGGGACAGCTAGCGGGAGGAACCCATTTCGCACGCAGTATTTT
CDR3: CATSTSGTASGRNPFRTQYF

J: TRBJ2-2
size: few
V: TRBV12-3/TRBV12-4
D: NA
DNA: TGTGCCAGCAGTTTAGCCCCTTTTTACACCGGGGAGCTGTTTTTT
CDR3: CASSLAPFYTGELFF

J: TRBJ1-1
size: NA
V: TRBV14
D: TRBD1
DNA: TGTGCCAGCAGCCAAGCCGGGACAGCGAACACTGAAGCTTTCTTT
CDR3: CASSQAGTANTEAFF

J: TRBJ2-2
size: NA
V: TRBV6-1
D: TRBD1
DNA: TGTGCCAGCAGACCGCCCGGGACAGGGAGGACCGGGGAGCTGTTTTTT
CDR3: CASRPPGTGRTGELFF

J: TRBJ2-2
size: NA
V: TRBV7-2
D: NA
DNA: TGTGCCAGCAGCTTACGCTGGCTAGACGCCGGGGAGCTGTTTTTT
CDR3: CASSLRWLDAGELFF

J: TRBJ2-3
size: NA
V: TRBV4-2
D: TRBD2
DNA: TGTGCCAGCAGCCAAGTGACTAGCGGGGACACTAGCACAGATACGCAGTATTTT
CDR3: CASSQVTSGDTSTDTQYF

J: TRBJ1-2
size: few
V: TRBV20-1
D: NA
DNA: TGCAGTGCTAGAGGGACAGACTTTGGCTACACCTTC
CDR3: CSARGTDFGYTF

J: TRBJ1-2
size: many
V: TRBV20-1
D: NA
DNA: TGCAGTGCCCAGGACAGAAGGAGCTACACCTTC
CDR3: CSAQDRRSYTF

J: TRBJ2-3
size: many
V: TRBV6-5
D: NA
DNA: TGTGCCAGCAGTCTCGAGGACAGCACAGATACGCAGTATTTT
CDR3: CASSLEDSTDTQYF

J: TRBJ2-1
size: many
V: TRBV4-3
D: NA
DNA: TGCGCCAGCAGCCCTCGGGGAGGAGGCTCCTACAATGAGCAGTTCTTC
CDR3: CASSPRGGGSYNEQFF

J: TRBJ2-1
size: NA
V: TRBV4-1
D: NA
DNA: TGCGCCAGCAGCCAAAACAACGCGGTTGAGCAGTTCTTC
CDR3: CASSQNNAVEQFF

J: TRBJ2-3
size: few
V: TRBV7-3
D: TRBD2
DNA: TGTGCCAGCAGCTCGACTAGCGAGAGCACAGATACGCAGTATTTT
CDR3: CASSSTSESTDTQYF

J: TRBJ2-7
size: NA
V: TRBV5-1
D: NA
DNA: TGCGCCAGCACGTCAGGAATAAGCTCGATTAGGCACGAGCAGTACTTC
CDR3: CASTSGISSIRHEQYF

J: TRBJ2-3
size: NA
V: TRBV7-9
D: NA
DNA: TGTGCCAGCAGCCCCCTTAGCGGTACAATCACAGATACGCAGTATTTT
CDR3: CASSPLSGTITDTQYF

J: TRBJ2-1
size: NA
V: TRBV20-1
D: NA
DNA: TGCAGTGCTACGGGGGCGGGCTACTCCTACAATGAGCAGTTCTTC
CDR3: CSATGAGYSYNEQFF

J: TRBJ2-5
size: NA
V: TRBV20-1
D: NA
DNA: TGCAGTGCTCCTACAGGGTCCCAAGAGACCCAGTACTTC
CDR3: CSAPTGSQETQYF

J: TRBJ2-2
size: few
V: TRBV24-1
D: NA
DNA: TGTGCCACCTCAGGTGGACTACACACCGGGGAGCTGTTTTTT
CDR3: CATSGGLHTGELFF

J: TRBJ2-7
size: NA
V: TRBV25-1
D: TRBD1
DNA: TGTGCCAGCAGTGCAAGCAGGGGGCTGTACGAGCAGTACTTC
CDR3: CASSASRGLYEQYF

J: TRBJ1-1
size: few
V: TRBV5-5
D: NA
DNA: TGTGCCAGCAGCTCACCCCTCCAATTGAACACTGAAGCTTTCTTT
CDR3: CASSSPLQLNTEAFF